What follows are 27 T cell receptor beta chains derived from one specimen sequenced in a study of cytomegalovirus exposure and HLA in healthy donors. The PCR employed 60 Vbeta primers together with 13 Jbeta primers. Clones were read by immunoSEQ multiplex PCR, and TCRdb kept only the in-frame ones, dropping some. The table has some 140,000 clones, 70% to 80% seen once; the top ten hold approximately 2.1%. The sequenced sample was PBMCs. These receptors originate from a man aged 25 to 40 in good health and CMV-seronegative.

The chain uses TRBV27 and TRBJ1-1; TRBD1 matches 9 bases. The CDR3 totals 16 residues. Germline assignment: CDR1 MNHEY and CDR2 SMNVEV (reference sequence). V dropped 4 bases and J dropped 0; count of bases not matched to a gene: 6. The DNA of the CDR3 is TGTGCCAGCAGTTCACCGGGACAGGGAATGAACACTGAAGCTTTCTTT. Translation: CASSSPGQGMNTEAFF.

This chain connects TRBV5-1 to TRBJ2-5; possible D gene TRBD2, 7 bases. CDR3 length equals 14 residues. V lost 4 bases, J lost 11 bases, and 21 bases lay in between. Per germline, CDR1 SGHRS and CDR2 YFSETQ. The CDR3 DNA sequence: TGCGCCAGCAGCCCGAGGGGGGGCCCAGGGGAGCAGTACTTC. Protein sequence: CASSPRGGPGEQYF.

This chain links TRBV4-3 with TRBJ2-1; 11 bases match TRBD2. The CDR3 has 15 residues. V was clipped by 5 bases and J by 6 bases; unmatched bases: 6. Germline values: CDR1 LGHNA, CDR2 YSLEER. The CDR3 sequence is CASSIGTSGTNEQFF. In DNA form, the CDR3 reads TGCGCCAGCAGCATCGGGACTAGCGGAACCAATGAGCAGTTCTTC.

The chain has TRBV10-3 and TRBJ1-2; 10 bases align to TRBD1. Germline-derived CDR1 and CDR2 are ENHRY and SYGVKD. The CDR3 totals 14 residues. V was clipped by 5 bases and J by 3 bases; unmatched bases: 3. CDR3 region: CAISPTGGDYGYTF. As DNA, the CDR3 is TGTGCCATCAGTCCGACAGGGGGCGACTATGGCTACACCTTC.

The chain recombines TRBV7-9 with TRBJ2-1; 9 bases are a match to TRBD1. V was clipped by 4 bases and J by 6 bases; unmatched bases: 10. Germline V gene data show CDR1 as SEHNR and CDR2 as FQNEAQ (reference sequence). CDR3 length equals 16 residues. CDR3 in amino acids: CASSSWDRDGGNEQFF. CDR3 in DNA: TGTGCCAGCAGCTCCTGGGACAGGGACGGTGGCAATGAGCAGTTCTTC.

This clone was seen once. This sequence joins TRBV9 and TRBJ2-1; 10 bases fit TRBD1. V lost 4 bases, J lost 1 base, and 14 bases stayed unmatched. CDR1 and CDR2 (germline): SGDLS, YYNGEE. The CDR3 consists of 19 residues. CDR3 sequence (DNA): TGTGCCAGCAGCCCCGGGACAGGGGATTTCCGCCCTTCCTACAATGAGCAGTTCTTC. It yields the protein CASSPGTGDFRPSYNEQFF.

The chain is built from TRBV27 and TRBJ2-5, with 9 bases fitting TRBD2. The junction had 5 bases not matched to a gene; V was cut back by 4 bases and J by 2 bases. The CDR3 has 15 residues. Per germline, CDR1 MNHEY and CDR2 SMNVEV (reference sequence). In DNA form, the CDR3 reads TGTGCCAGCAGTTCCGAAACTAGCGGGCAAGAGACCCAGTACTTC. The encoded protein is CASSSETSGQETQYF.

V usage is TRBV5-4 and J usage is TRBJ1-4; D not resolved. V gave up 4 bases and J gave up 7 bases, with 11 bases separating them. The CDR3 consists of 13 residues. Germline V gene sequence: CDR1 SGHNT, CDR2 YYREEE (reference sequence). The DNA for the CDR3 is TGTGCCAGCAGCCAGGATTACGGTGAAAAACTGTTTTTT. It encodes CASSQDYGEKLFF.

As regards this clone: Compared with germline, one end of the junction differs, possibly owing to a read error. CDR3 sequence reads: CSAGQKNQPQNF. CDR3 sequence (DNA): TGCAGCGCAGGACAGAAAAATCAGCCCCAGAATTTT. V gene TRBV29-1 combines with J gene TRBJ1-5; D is possibly TRBD1 (6 bases). Germline V lookup: CDR1 SQVTM, CDR2 ANQGSEA. This CDR3 comprises 12 residues.

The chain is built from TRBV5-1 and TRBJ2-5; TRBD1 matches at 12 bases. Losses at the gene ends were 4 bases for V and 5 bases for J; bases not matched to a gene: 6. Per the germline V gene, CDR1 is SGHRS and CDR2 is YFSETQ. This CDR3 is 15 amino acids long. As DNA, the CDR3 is TGCGCCAGCAGCCCAGGGACAGGGGGCGTGGAGACCCAGTACTTC. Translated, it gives CASSPGTGGVETQYF. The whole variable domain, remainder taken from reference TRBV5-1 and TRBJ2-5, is KAGVTQTPRYLIKTRGQQVTLSCSPISGHRSVSWYQQTPGQGLQFLFEYFSETQRNKGNFPGRFSGRQFSNSRSEMNVSTLELGDSALYLCASSPGTGGVETQYFGPGTRLLVL.

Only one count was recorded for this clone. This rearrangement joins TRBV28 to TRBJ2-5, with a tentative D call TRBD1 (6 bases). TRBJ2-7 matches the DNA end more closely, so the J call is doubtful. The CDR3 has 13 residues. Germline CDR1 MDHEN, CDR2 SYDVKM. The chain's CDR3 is CASSTMTGGEQYF. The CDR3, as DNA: TGTGCCAGCAGTACAATGACAGGAGGCGAGCAGTACTTC.

The CDR3 region is CASSLQAGSRYEQYF. The CDR3, as DNA: TGTGCCAGCAGTTTACAAGCGGGGAGCAGATACGAGCAGTACTTC. The chain couples TRBV27 to TRBJ2-7, with 7 bases lining up with TRBD2. The ends lost 2 bases at V and 4 bases at J; junction bases unmatched: 8. This CDR3 comprises 15 residues. Germline CDR1 is MNHEY and CDR2 is SMNVEV (reference sequence).

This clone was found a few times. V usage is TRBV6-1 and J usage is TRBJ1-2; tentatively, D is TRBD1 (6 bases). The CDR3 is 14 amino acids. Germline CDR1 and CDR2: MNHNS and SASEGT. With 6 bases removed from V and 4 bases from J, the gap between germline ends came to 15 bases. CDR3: CASSRQDGGYGYTF. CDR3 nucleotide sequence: TGTGCCAGCAGCAGACAGGATGGGGGCTATGGCTACACCTTC.

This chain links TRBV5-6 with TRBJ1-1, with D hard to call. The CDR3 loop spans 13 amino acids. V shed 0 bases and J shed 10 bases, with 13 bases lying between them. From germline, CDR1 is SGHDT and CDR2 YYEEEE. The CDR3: CASSLEAGNLAFF. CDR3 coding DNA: TGTGCCAGCAGCTTGGAGGCAGGCAATTTAGCTTTCTTT.

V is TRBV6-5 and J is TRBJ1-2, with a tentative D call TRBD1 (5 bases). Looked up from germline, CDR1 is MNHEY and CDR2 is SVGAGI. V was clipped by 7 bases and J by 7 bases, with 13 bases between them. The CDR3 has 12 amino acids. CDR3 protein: CASTKGLGGYTF. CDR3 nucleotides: TGTGCCAGCACCAAGGGGCTTGGTGGCTACACCTTC.

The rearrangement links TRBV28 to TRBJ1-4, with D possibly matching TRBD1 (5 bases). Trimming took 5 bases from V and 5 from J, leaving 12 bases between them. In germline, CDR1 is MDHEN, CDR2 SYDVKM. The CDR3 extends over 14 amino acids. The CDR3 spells CASSPWGGNEKLFF. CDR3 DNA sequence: TGTGCCAGCAGTCCATGGGGGGGAAATGAAAAACTGTTTTTT.

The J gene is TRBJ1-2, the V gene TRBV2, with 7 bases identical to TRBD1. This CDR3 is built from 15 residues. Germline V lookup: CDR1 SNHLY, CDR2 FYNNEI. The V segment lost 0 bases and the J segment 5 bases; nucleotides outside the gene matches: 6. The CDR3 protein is CASSEAPGTDYGYTF. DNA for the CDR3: TGTGCCAGCAGTGAAGCACCAGGGACAGATTATGGCTACACCTTC.

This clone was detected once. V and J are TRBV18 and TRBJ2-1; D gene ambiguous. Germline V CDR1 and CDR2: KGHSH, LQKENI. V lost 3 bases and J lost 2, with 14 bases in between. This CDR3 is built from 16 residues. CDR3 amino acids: CASSPDLRRTYNEQFF. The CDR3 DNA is TGTGCCAGCTCACCCGACCTCCGGAGAACCTACAATGAGCAGTTCTTC.

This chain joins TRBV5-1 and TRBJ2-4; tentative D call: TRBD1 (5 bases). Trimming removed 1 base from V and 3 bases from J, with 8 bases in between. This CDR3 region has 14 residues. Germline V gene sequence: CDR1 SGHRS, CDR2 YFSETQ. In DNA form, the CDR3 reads TGCGCCAGCAGCTTGAGGCAGGGCAAAAACATTCAGTACTTC. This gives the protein CASSLRQGKNIQYF.

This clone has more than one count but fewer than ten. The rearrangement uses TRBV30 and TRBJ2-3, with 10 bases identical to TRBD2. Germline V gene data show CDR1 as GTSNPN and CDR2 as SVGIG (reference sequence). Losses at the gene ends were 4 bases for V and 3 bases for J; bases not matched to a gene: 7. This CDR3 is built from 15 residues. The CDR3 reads CAWTPLAGTTDTQYF. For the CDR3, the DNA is TGTGCCTGGACCCCACTAGCGGGAACAACAGATACGCAGTATTTT.

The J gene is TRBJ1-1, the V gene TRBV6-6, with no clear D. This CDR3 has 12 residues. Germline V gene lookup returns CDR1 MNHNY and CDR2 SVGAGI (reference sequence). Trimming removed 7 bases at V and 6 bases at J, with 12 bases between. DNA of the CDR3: TGTGCCAGCACCCTTGGTGGGCCTGAAGCTTTCTTT. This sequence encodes CASTLGGPEAFF.

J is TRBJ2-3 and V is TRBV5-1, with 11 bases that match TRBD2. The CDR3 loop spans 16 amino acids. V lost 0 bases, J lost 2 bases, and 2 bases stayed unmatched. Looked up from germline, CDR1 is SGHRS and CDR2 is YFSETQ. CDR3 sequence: CASSLGLAGFTDTQYF. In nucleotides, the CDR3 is TGCGCCAGCAGCTTGGGACTAGCGGGGTTCACAGATACGCAGTATTTT.

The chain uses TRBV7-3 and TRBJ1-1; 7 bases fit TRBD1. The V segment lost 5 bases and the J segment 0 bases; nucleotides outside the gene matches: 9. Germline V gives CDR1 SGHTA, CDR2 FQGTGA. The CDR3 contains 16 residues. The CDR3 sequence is CASSPGQPTLNTEAFF. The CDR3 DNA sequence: TGTGCCAGCAGCCCGGGACAGCCGACCTTGAACACTGAAGCTTTCTTT.

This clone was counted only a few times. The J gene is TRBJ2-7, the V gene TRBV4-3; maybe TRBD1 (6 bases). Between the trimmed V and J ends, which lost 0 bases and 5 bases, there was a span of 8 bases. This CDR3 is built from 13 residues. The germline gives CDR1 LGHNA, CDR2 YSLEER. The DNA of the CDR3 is TGCGCCAGCAGCCAAGATCCAGGGGACGAGCAGTACTTC. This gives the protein CASSQDPGDEQYF.

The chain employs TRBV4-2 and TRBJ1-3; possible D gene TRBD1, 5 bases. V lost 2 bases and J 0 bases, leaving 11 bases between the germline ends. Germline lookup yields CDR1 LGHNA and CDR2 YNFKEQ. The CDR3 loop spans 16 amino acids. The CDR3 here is CASSQSRQFSGNTIYF. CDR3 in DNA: TGTGCCAGCAGCCAATCTAGACAGTTCTCTGGAAACACCATATATTTT.

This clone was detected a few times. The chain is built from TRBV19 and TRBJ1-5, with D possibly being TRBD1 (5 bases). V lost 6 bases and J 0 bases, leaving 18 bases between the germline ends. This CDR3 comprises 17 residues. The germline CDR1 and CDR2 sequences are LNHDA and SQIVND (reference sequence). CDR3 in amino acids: CASRGREISRSNQPQHF. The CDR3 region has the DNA TGTGCCAGTAGAGGCAGGGAAATTTCCCGTAGCAATCAGCCCCAGCATTTT.

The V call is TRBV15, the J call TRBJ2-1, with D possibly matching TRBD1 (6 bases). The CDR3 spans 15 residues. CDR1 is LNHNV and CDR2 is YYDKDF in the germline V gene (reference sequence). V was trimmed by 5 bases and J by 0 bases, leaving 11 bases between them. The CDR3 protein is CATSGEGGSYNEQFF. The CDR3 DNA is TGTGCCACCAGCGGGGAAGGGGGCTCCTACAATGAGCAGTTCTTC.